These T cell receptor beta chains were read from a single sample in a study of OX40 agonist ivuxolimab in advanced cancers. The protocol was immunoSEQ multiplex PCR, while the TCRdb copy is restricted to in-frame clones and leaves out a portion. Of 70,000 or so clones listed, 90% are singletons. The sequencing used CD4+ or CD8+ T cells sorted from blood, collected in a trial of the OX40 agonist ivuxolimab. All receptors derive from an adult with an advanced solid tumor such as melanoma, head and neck, liver or kidney cancer. Each CDR3 is given with its conserved first and last residue. A D gene is named only where the DNA matches it firmly. Clone size is not always given. Where it is, it says once, few, many or a class for expanded clones.

V gene	D gene	J gene	clone size	CDR3 DNA	CDR3 protein
TRBV4-1	NA	TRBJ1-5	NA	TGCGCCAGCAGCCAAGAAGGCGGTAGCAATCAGCCCCAGCATTTT	CASSQEGGSNQPQHF
TRBV6-5	TRBD2	TRBJ2-7	NA	TGTGCCAGCAGCTCCGGGACTAACTCCTACGAGCAGTACTTC	CASSSGTNSYEQYF
TRBV5-6	NA	TRBJ1-1	NA	TGTGCCAGCAGCTTGTGGGGGAGCACTGAAGCTTTCTTT	CASSLWGSTEAFF
TRBV5-1	TRBD1	TRBJ1-4	NA	TGCGCCAGCAGCTTGGCCGGGACAGGGGGAGAAAAACTGTTTTTT	CASSLAGTGGEKLFF
TRBV2	NA	TRBJ1-4	NA	TGTGCCAGCCTAAAGGGGGGAACTGAAAAACTGTTTTTT	CASLKGGTEKLFF
TRBV4-3	NA	TRBJ2-6	NA	TGCGCCAGCAGCCAAAGTTTAGGGGCTGGCGGGGCCAACGTCCTGACTTTC	CASSQSLGAGGANVLTF
TRBV11-3	NA	TRBJ2-1	NA	TGTGCCAGCAGCTTACCCGGGAAGGGTGAGCAGTTCTTC	CASSLPGKGEQFF
TRBV5-4	TRBD1	TRBJ1-2	NA	TGTGCCAGCAGCTTGGTGCAGGGGGCGTACACCTTC	CASSLVQGAYTF
TRBV5-1	TRBD2	TRBJ2-5	NA	TGCGCCAGTAGCCGGCGGGAGCAAGAGACCCAGTACTTC	CASSRREQETQYF
TRBV18	NA	TRBJ2-5	NA	TGTGCCAGCTCACCACTGATCCAAGAGACCCAGTACTTC	CASSPLIQETQYF
TRBV7-2	TRBD2	TRBJ2-2	NA	TGTGCCAGCAGCTTCGATGCCTCGCCGGGGGGCGGGGAGCTGTTTTTT	CASSFDASPGGGELFF
TRBV11-2	NA	TRBJ2-3	once	TGTGCCAGCAGCTTACTAACCACCGTGGGGCAGTATTTT	CASSLLTTVGQYF
TRBV5-1	TRBD2	TRBJ2-2	NA	TGCGCCAGCAGCCCGGGACTAGCGGCCGGGGAGCTGTTTTTT	CASSPGLAAGELFF
TRBV5-1	TRBD1	TRBJ1-1	NA	TGCGCCAGCAGCTTAGGGACAGTGAACACTGAAGCTTTCTTT	CASSLGTVNTEAFF
TRBV15	NA	TRBJ2-1	NA	TGTGCCACCAGCGGCTACAATGAGCAGTTCTTC	CATSGYNEQFF
TRBV4-3	TRBD2	TRBJ2-5	NA	TGCGCCAGCAGCCAAGATAGGGGACTAGCGGGACAGGAGACCCAGTACTTC	CASSQDRGLAGQETQYF
TRBV19	NA	TRBJ2-3	NA	TGTGCCAGTAGGAGAGGAACTAGCACAGATACGCAGTATTTT	CASRRGTSTDTQYF
TRBV28	NA	TRBJ2-1	NA	TGTGCCAGCAGTGTCCAAAGGAGCTCCTACAATGAGCAGTTCTTC	CASSVQRSSYNEQFF
TRBV7-2	NA	TRBJ2-7	NA	TGTGCCAGCAGCTTAGGGTTCCGCTCCTACGAGCAGTACTTC	CASSLGFRSYEQYF
TRBV19	NA	TRBJ1-2	NA	TGTGCCAGTAGTATTAGGGGTTTTGGCGGCTACACCTTC	CASSIRGFGGYTF
TRBV11-2	NA	TRBJ2-3	NA	TGTGCCAGCAGCTTATTCGTTTCTAGCACAGATACGCAGTATTTT	CASSLFVSSTDTQYF
TRBV5-1	NA	TRBJ2-1	NA	TGCGCCAGCAGCTTAAACCCCAGGGGAGGCAATGAGCAGTTCTTC	CASSLNPRGGNEQFF
TRBV10-3	NA	TRBJ2-2	NA	TGTGCCATCAGTGTTGTCCAGAACACCGGGGAGCTGTTTTTT	CAISVVQNTGELFF
TRBV28	TRBD1	TRBJ1-5	NA	TGTGCCAGCAGCCAAAGGACAGGGGCTCAGCCCCAGCATTTT	CASSQRTGAQPQHF
TRBV6-4	TRBD2	TRBJ2-1	NA	TGTGCCAGCAGTCCGGGACTAGCGGGATCAAATGAGCAGTTCTTC	CASSPGLAGSNEQFF
TRBV11-2	NA	TRBJ2-3	NA	TGTGCCAGCAGCCGGGACTTTACAGATACGCAGTATTTT	CASSRDFTDTQYF
TRBV18	TRBD1	TRBJ1-3	NA	TGTGCCAGCTCACCCGACAGGGGTGGAAACACCATATATTTT	CASSPDRGGNTIYF
TRBV23-1	TRBD2	TRBJ2-7	NA	TGCGCCAGTCAGGGGAGGACTAGCGGGAGGCAGGACTCCTACGAGCAGTACTTC	CASQGRTSGRQDSYEQYF
TRBV5-4	TRBD1	TRBJ1-2	NA	TGTGCCAGCAGCCTTCGACAGGGGGCGAATGGCTACACCTTC	CASSLRQGANGYTF
TRBV6-1	NA	TRBJ2-2	NA	TGTGCCAGCAGTAAAACGGAGGGCCGAACCGGGGAGCTGTTTTTT	CASSKTEGRTGELFF
TRBV2	NA	TRBJ2-7	NA	TGTGCCAGCAGTGAATTTGGGGGCTCCGTCCAGGAGTACTTC	CASSEFGGSVQEYF
TRBV7-3	NA	TRBJ2-1	NA	TGTGCCAGCAGCCCTGGTTCAGCTACCTACAATGAGCAGTTCTTC	CASSPGSATYNEQFF
TRBV9	NA	TRBJ2-3	NA	TGTGCCAGCAGCGTAGTGACTAGCACAGATACGCAGTATTTT	CASSVVTSTDTQYF
TRBV28	NA	TRBJ2-5	NA	TGTGCCAGCAGTTTAGCTGGGGTAGTAGAGACCCAGTACTTC	CASSLAGVVETQYF
TRBV7-2	NA	TRBJ2-5	NA	TGTGCCAGCAGCCAGGATGGGGGGCGCGGGGAGACCCAGTACTTC	CASSQDGGRGETQYF
TRBV18	NA	TRBJ1-3	NA	TGTGCCAGCTCACAGGCTGATGGAAACACCATATATTTT	CASSQADGNTIYF
TRBV18	NA	TRBJ2-7	NA	TGTGCCAGCTCCCCCGGGACAACCTACGAGCAGTACTTC	CASSPGTTYEQYF
TRBV20-1	NA	TRBJ2-1	NA	TGCAGTGCTTTGAGGGGAGAGCAGTTCTTC	CSALRGEQFF
TRBV28	TRBD1	TRBJ1-2	NA	TGTGCCAGCAGTTTAAACAGGGGGGTTGGGATCGATGGCTACACCTTC	CASSLNRGVGIDGYTF
TRBV4-1	NA	TRBJ1-4	NA	TGCGCCAGCAGCCAAGATCGGGGGAAACTGTTTTTT	CASSQDRGKLFF
TRBV4-1	TRBD1	TRBJ2-2	NA	TGCGCCAGCAGCCCTAAATCGGACAGGGTTCACACCGGGGAGCTGTTTTTT	CASSPKSDRVHTGELFF
TRBV4-3	NA	TRBJ2-7	NA	TGCGCCAGCAGCCAACGGGTCCAATACGAGCAGTACTTC	CASSQRVQYEQYF
TRBV7-2	NA	TRBJ2-1	NA	TGTGCCAGCAGCTTAGCTCATGAGCAGTTCTTC	CASSLAHEQFF
TRBV5-4	TRBD2	TRBJ2-5	NA	TGTGCCAGCAGCCTACGACTAGCGGGAGATGAGACCCAGTACTTC	CASSLRLAGDETQYF
TRBV7-6	TRBD2	TRBJ2-3	NA	TGTGCCAGCAGCTTAAGAGTAGCGGGAGTAATAGATACGCAGTATTTT	CASSLRVAGVIDTQYF
TRBV28	NA	TRBJ2-7	NA	TGTGCCAGCAGCCCTCCGGGCGGACGGTTCTACGAGCAGTACTTC	CASSPPGGRFYEQYF